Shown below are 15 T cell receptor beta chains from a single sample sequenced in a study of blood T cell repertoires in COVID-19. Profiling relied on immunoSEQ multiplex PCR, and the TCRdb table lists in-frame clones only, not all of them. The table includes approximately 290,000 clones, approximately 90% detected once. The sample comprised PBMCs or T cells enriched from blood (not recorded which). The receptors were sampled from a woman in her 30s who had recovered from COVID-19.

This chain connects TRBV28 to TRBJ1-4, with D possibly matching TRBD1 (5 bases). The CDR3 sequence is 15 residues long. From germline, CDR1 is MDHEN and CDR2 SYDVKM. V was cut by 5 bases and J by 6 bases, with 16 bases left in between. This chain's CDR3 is CASSRHTGRDEKLFF. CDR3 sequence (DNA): TGTGCCAGCAGTAGACACACAGGTCGCGATGAAAAACTGTTTTTT. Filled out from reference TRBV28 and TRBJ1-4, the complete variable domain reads DVKVTQSSRYLVKRTGEKVFLECVQDMDHENMFWYRQDPGLGLRLIYFSYDVKMKEKGDIPEGYSVSREKKERFSLILESASTNQTSMYLCASSRHTGRDEKLFFGSGTQLSVL.

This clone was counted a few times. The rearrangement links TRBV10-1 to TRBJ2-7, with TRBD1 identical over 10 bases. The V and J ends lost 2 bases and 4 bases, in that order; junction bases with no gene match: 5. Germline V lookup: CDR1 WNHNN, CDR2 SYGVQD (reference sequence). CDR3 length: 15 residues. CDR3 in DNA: TGCGCCAGCAGTGAGGGGACAGGGGTAGATTACGAGCAGTACTTC. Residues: CASSEGTGVDYEQYF.

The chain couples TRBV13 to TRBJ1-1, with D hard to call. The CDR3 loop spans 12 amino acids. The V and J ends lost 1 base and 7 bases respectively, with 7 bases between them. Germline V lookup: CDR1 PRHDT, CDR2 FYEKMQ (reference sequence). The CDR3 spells CASSLDAGEAFF. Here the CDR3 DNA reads TGTGCCAGCAGCTTAGATGCAGGTGAAGCTTTCTTT.

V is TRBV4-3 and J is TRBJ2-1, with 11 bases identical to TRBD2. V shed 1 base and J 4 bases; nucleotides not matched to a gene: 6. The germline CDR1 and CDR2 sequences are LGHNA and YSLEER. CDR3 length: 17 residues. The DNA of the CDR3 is TGCGCCAGCAGCCAAGGATTTAGCGGGAGGGAATACAATGAGCAGTTCTTC. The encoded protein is CASSQGFSGREYNEQFF.

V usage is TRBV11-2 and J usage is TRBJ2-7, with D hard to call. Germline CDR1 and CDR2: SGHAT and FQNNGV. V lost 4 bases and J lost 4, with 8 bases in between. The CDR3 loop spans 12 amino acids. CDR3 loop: CASSSNNYEQYF. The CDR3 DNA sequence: TGTGCCAGCAGCTCGAACAATTACGAGCAGTACTTC.

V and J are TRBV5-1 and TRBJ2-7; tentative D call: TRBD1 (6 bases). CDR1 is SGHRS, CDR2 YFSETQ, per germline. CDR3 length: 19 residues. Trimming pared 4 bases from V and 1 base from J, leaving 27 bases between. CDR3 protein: CASSPAVWGRRRRSYEQYF. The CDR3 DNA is TGCGCCAGCAGCCCCGCTGTATGGGGGCGTCGCCGCCGATCCTACGAGCAGTACTTC.

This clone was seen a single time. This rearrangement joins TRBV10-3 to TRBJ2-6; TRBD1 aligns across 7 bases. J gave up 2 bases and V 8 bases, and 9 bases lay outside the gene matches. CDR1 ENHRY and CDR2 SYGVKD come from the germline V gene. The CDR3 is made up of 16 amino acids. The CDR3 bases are TGTGCCATCGGTAAGACAGGGCAAGCTGGGGCCAACGTCCTGACTTTC. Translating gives CAIGKTGQAGANVLTF.

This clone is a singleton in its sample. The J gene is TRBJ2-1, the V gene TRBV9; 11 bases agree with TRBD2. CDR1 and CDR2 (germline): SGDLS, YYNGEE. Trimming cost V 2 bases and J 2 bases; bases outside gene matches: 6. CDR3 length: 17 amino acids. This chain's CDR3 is CASSVGRLAGTYNEQFF. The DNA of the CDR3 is TGTGCCAGCAGCGTGGGCCGACTAGCGGGAACCTACAATGAGCAGTTCTTC.

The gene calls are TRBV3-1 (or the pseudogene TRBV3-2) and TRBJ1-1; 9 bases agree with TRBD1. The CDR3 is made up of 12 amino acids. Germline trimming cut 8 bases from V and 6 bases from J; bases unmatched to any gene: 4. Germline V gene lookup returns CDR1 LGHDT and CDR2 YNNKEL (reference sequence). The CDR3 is CASGWTGAEAFF. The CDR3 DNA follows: TGTGCCAGCGGTTGGACAGGGGCTGAAGCTTTCTTT.

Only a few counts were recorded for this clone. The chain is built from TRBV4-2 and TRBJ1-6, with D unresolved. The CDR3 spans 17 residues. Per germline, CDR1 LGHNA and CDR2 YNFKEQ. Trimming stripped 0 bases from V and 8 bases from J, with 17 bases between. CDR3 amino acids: CASSQEREVGLYSPLHF. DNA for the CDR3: TGTGCCAGCAGCCAAGAGCGGGAGGTGGGTCTTTATTCACCCCTCCACTTT.

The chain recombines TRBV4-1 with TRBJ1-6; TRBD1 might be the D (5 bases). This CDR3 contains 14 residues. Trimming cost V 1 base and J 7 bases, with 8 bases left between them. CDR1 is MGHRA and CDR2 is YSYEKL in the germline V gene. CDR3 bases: TGCGCCAGCAGCCAAGGACAGAGAAATTCACCCCTCCACTTT. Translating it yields CASSQGQRNSPLHF.

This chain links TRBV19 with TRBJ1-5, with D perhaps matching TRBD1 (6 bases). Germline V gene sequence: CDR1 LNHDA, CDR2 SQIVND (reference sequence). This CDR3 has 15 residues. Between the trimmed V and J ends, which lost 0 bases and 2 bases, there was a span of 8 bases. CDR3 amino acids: CASSIEGGRNQPQHF. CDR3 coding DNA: TGTGCCAGTAGTATAGAAGGGGGACGCAATCAGCCCCAGCATTTT.

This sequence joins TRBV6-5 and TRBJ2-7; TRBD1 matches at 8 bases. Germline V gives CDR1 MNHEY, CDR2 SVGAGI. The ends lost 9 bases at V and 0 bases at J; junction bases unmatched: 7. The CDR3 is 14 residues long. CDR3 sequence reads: CASKTGVASYEQYF. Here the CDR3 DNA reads TGTGCCAGTAAGACAGGGGTTGCCTCCTACGAGCAGTACTTC.

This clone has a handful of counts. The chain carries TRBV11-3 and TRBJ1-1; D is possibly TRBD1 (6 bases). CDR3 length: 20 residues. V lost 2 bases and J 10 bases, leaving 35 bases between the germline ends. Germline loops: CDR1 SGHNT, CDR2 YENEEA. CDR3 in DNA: TGTGCCAGCAGCTTACATTCGTCGGGTACGGGGACATCCCGCTCTTGCGGAGCTTTCTTT. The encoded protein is CASSLHSSGTGTSRSCGAFF.

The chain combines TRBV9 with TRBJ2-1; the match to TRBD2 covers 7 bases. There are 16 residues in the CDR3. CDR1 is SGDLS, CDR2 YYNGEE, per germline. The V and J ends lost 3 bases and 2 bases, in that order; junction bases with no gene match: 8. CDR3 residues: CASSGKRDPAYNEQFF. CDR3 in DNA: TGTGCCAGCAGCGGTAAGCGGGACCCCGCCTACAATGAGCAGTTCTTC. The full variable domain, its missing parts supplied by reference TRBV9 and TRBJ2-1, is DSGVTQTPKHLITATGQRVTLRCSPRSGDLSVYWYQQSLDQGLQFLIQYYNGEERAKGNILERFSAQQFPDLHSELNLSSLELGDSALYFCASSGKRDPAYNEQFFGPGTRLTVL.